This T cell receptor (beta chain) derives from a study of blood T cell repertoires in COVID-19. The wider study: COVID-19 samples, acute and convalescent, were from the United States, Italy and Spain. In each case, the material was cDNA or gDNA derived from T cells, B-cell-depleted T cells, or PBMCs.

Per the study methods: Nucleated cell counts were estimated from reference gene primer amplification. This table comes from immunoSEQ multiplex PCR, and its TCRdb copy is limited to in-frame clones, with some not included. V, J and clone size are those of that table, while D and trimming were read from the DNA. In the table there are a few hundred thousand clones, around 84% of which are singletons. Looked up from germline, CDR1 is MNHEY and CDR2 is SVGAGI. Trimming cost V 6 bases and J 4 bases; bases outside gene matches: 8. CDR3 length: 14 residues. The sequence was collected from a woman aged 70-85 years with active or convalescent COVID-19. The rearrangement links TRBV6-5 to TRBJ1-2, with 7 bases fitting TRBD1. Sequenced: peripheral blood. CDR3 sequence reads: CASSGDRAAYGYTF. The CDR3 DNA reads TGTGCCAGCAGCGGAGACAGGGCTGCCTATGGCTACACCTTC.